This TCR beta chain was retrieved from a study of blood T cell repertoires in COVID-19. Study summary: Acute and convalescent COVID-19 specimens originated in the United States, Italy and Spain.

Germline V gene sequence: CDR1 MNHEY, CDR2 SMNVEV (reference sequence). Losses at the gene ends were 8 bases for V and 5 bases for J; bases not matched to a gene: 14. The CDR3 has 17 amino acids. Clones were sequenced by immunoSEQ multiplex PCR, and TCRdb holds only the in-frame ones, with some missing. The sample has around 120,000 clones, 90% seen once. This clone was detected once. The sequencing input was peripheral blood. This chain uses TRBV27 with TRBJ1-4; 10 bases are a match to TRBD1. This receptor was obtained from an older woman with COVID-19, enrolled during active disease. CDR3 sequence reads: CASGDRDRGIRNEKLFF. The CDR3 DNA reads as TGTGCCAGCGGAGACCGGGACAGGGGTATTCGGAATGAAAAACTGTTTTTT.